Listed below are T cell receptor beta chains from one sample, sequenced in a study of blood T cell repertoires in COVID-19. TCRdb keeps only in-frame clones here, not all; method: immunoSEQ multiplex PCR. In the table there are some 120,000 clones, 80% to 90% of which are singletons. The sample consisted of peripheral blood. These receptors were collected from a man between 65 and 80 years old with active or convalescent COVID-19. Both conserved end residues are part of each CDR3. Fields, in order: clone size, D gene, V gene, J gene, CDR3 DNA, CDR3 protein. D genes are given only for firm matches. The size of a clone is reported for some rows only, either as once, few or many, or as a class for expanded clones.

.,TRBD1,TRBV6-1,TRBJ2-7,TGTGCCAGCAGTGATCAGGACAGGCGAACCTACGAGCAGTACTTC,CASSDQDRRTYEQYF
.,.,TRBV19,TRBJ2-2,TGTGCCAGTAGTGACCGTCCCACAGGGGAGGCAGCCACCGGGGAGCTGTTTTTT,CASSDRPTGEAATGELFF
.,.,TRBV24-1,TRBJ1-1,TGTGCCACCCGGCGAGGCGGTGACACTGAAGCTTTCTTT,CATRRGGDTEAFF
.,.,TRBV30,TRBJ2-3,TGTGCCGCGCGAGCAAGCACAGATACGCAGTATTTT,CAARASTDTQYF
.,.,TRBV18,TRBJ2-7,TGTGCCAGCTCACCCGGAGGAAAGGGCGGCGAGCAGTACTTC,CASSPGGKGGEQYF
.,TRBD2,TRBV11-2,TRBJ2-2,TGTGCCAGCAGCTTAGATCGGGGGGGCGGGGAGCTGTTTTTT,CASSLDRGGGELFF
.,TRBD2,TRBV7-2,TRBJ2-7,TGTGCCAGCAGCCGGACTAGCGGAGGGTCCTACGAGCAGTACTTC,CASSRTSGGSYEQYF
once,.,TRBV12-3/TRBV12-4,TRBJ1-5,TGTGCCAGCAGTAATACAGGGATTCAGCCCCAGCATTTT,CASSNTGIQPQHF
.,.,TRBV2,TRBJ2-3,TGTGCCAGCAGACACAGGGATACAGATACGCAGTATTTT,CASRHRDTDTQYF
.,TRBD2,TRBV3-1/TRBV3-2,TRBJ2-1,TGTGCCAGCAGCCGGGGAGGGTCCTATGAGCAGTTCTTC,CASSRGGSYEQFF
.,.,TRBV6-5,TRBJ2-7,TGTGCCAGCACCCACAGGGGGGGCCGCGACGAGCAGTACTTC,CASTHRGGRDEQYF
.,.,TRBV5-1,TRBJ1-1,TGCGCCAGCAGCTTGGAACAAATGAACACTGAAGCTTTCTTT,CASSLEQMNTEAFF
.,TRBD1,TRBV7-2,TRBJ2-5,TGTGCCAGCAGCTTAGCGGGACAGAGAAGCCAAGAGACCCAGTACTTC,CASSLAGQRSQETQYF
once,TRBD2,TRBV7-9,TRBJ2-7,TGTGCCAGCAGCCAACTAGCGGGAGGACACGAGCAGTACTTC,CASSQLAGGHEQYF
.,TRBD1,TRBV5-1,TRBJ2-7,TGCGCCAGCAGCTCCTCCGGGACAGGGGTAGAGCAGTACTTC,CASSSSGTGVEQYF
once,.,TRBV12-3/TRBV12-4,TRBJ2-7,TGTGCCAGCAGTTCCGGGAGCTCCTACGAGCAGTACTTC,CASSSGSSYEQYF
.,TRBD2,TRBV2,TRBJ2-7,TGTGCCAGCAGTGCCGCTAGCGGGTCGTACTACGAGCAGTACTTC,CASSAASGSYYEQYF
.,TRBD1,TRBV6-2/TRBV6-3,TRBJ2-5,TGTGCCAGCAGTGACGACAGGGGGCCGGGCGGTGGAGAGACCCAGTACTTC,CASSDDRGPGGGETQYF
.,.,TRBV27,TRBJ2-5,TGTGCCAGCAGTTTTTACGGGGAAGCCTCGAAAGAGACCCAGTACTTC,CASSFYGEASKETQYF
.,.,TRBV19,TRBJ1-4,TGTGCCAGTAGTGCAAGTCAGGGTGAACTGTTTTTT,CASSASQGELFF
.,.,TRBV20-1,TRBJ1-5,TGCAGTGCTAGTCCTAGCAGCGGCAATCAGCCCCAGCATTTT,CSASPSSGNQPQHF
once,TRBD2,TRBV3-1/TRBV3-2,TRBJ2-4,TGTGCCAGCAGCCAAGGTCCTGCGGGGACGGGGGGTTTGAACATTCAGTACTTC,CASSQGPAGTGGLNIQYF
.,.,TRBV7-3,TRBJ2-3,TGTGCCAGCAGCCTCGGGGATCACACAGATACGCAGTATTTT,CASSLGDHTDTQYF
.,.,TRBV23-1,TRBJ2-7,TGCGCCAGCAGTCAACCCGCACTCCTTCATTTCTACGAGCAGTACTTC,CASSQPALLHFYEQYF
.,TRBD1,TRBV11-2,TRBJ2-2,TGTGCCAGCAGCTTAGGGGACAGGGGAAGAGGAGACGGGGAGCTGTTTTTT,CASSLGDRGRGDGELFF
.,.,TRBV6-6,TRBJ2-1,TGTGCCAGCAGTTACGGGCTAGCGCACAATGAGCAGTTCTTC,CASSYGLAHNEQFF
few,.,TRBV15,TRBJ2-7,TGTGCCCCGGGCGCACGCAAGGGACTCTACGAGCAGTACTTC,CAPGARKGLYEQYF
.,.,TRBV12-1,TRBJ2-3,TGTGCCAGCAGCAAGGGGACTAGCGGGAATGTTACAGATACGCAGTATTTT,CASSKGTSGNVTDTQYF
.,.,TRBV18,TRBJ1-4,TGTGCCAGCTCACCAACCAGGGATGAAAAACTGTTTTTT,CASSPTRDEKLFF
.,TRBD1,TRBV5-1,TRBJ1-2,TGCGCCAGCGGAACACAACAGGGGAACTATGGCTACACCTTC,CASGTQQGNYGYTF
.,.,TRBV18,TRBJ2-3,TGTGCCAGCTCACCAACAGGGATTCCCACAGATACGCAGTATTTT,CASSPTGIPTDTQYF
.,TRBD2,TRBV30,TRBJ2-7,TGTGCCTGGAGTGCGGGACTAGCGGGAAGCTACGAGCAGTACTTC,CAWSAGLAGSYEQYF
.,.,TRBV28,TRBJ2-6,TGTGCCAGCAGTTACGGGAGCTCTGGGGCCAACGTCCTGACTTTC,CASSYGSSGANVLTF
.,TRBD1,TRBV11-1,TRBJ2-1,TGTGCCAGCAGCTTAACAGGGGGCAGAGGGACCAATGAGCAGTTCTTC,CASSLTGGRGTNEQFF
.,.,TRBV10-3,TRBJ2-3,TGTGCCATCAGTGGAGGGACTCCTAGCACAGATACGCAGTATTTT,CAISGGTPSTDTQYF
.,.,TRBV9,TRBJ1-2,TGTGCCAGCAGCCCGGACAGTAACTATGGCTACACCTTC,CASSPDSNYGYTF
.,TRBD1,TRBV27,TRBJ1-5,TGTGCCAGCAGTCTAAACAGGGGCCGCCAGCCCCAGCATTTT,CASSLNRGRQPQHF
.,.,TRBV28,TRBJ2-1,TGTGCCAGCAACACAATGGGGCGTAATGAGCAGTTCTTC,CASNTMGRNEQFF
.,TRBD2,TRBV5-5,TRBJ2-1,TGTGCCAGCAGTCTCCTGGGGACTAGCTTGTCTGGGCAGTTCTTC,CASSLLGTSLSGQFF
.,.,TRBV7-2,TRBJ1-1,TGTGCCAGCAGGGCTCGGACAGCAAACACTGAAGCTTTCTTT,CASRARTANTEAFF
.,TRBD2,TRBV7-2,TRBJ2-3,TGTGCCAGCAGCTTAGAGGGACTAGGCTTGAGCACAGATACGCAGTATTTT,CASSLEGLGLSTDTQYF
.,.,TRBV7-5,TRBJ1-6,TGTGCCAGAAGCTTAACCCGGGACAGGGCAAATTCACCCCTCCACTTT,CARSLTRDRANSPLHF
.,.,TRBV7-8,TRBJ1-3,TGTGCCAGCAGCTATGGGCGCAGCTCTGGAAACACCATATATTTT,CASSYGRSSGNTIYF
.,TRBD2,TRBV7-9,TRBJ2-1,TGTGCCAGCAGCTTAGGTAGCGGGAGCTACAATGAGCAGTTCTTC,CASSLGSGSYNEQFF
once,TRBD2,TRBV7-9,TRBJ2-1,TGTGCCAGCAGCTTAACGAGGGCGGGAGGGCCCTACAATGAGCAGTTCTTC,CASSLTRAGGPYNEQFF
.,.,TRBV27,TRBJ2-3,TGTGCCAGCAGTCCATTGACAACAGATACGCAGTATTTT,CASSPLTTDTQYF
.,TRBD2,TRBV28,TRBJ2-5,TGTGCCAGCAGTTTGCTAGCGGGAGGCTGGGAACAAGAGACCCAGTACTTC,CASSLLAGGWEQETQYF
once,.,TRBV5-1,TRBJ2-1,TGCGCCAGCAGCCTGGAGGGCGGGTACAATGAGCAGTTCTTC,CASSLEGGYNEQFF
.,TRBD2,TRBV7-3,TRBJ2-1,TGTGCCAGCAGCTCTCCGGGACTAGCGGGATCCTACAATGAGCAGTTCTTC,CASSSPGLAGSYNEQFF
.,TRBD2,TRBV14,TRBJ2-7,TGTGCCAGCAGCCAACCGACTAGCGGGATCGAGCAGTACTTC,CASSQPTSGIEQYF
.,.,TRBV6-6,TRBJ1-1,TGTGCCAGCATTCAAAGGTGGGGGCCGAACACTGAAGCTTTCTTT,CASIQRWGPNTEAFF
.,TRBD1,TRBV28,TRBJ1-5,TGTGCCAGCCATACAGGGGGAAAAGGGTATAGCAATCAGCCCCAGCATTTT,CASHTGGKGYSNQPQHF
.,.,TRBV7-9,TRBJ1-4,TGTGCCAGCAGCGTGACAGGCCTTAATGAAAAACTGTTTTTT,CASSVTGLNEKLFF
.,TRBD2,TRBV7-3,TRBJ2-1,TGTGCCAGCAGCTCCAGCGGGGGCTCCTACAATGAGCAGTTCTTC,CASSSSGGSYNEQFF
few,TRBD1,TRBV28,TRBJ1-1,TGTGCCAGCAGTTCGACAGGGTTCACTGAAGCTTTCTTT,CASSSTGFTEAFF
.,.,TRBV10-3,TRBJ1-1,TGTGCCATCGGTAGGACCCCTCCAGCGGCCACTGAAGCTTTCTTT,CAIGRTPPAATEAFF
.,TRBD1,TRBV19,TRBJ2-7,TGTGCCAGTAGACCGGGACAGGGTATGAGCGAGCAGTACTTC,CASRPGQGMSEQYF
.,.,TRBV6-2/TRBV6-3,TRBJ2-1,TGTGCCAGCAGCTCCTGGAAGGGACTCATCGACAATGAGCAGTTCTTC,CASSSWKGLIDNEQFF
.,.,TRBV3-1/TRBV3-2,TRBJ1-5,TGTGCCAGCAGCCAAGTCCCAATAATTTTGTCCGGGAATATGATGAATCAGCCCCAGCATTTT,CASSQVPIILSGNMMNQPQHF
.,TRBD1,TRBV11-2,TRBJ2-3,TGTGCCAGCAGCTTATCCAGGGGGCTCGCAGATACGCAGTATTTT,CASSLSRGLADTQYF